This TCR beta chain was sequenced in a study of shared clonotypes between healthy human individuals. About the research overall: Donor ages ranged 18 to 49 years: two women, a few men. Each donor's CD4 naive and CD4 memory cells filled three plates apiece, CD8 naive two, and CD8 memory one.

TCRdb keeps only in-frame clones here, not all; method: immunoSEQ multiplex PCR. This table has a few million clones, less than 95% appearing once. Nashville, Tennessee was home to all donors, who were Caucasian adults. This TCR was sampled from a man younger than 35 in good health. Some clones in this sample may be carry-over from other donors' samples. Material: naive CD4+ T cells from PBMCs. The subset denotes: CD45RA+ positively selected.

The CDR3 here is CASSEGLAGDVNNEQFF. In nucleotides, the CDR3 is TGCGCCAGCAGTGAAGGACTAGCGGGAGATGTGAACAATGAGCAGTTCTTC. This chain links TRBV10-1 with TRBJ2-1; 13 nucleotides line up with TRBD2. Germline values: CDR1 WNHNN, CDR2 SYGVQD (reference sequence). The junction had 7 bases not matched to a gene; V was cut back by 3 bases and J by 5 bases. The CDR3 has 17 amino acids.